One sample yielded the 17 T cell receptor beta chains listed below, sequenced in a study of cytomegalovirus exposure and HLA in healthy donors listed by TCRdb under 2017. Libraries were built with the immunoSEQ multiplex PCR assay. For the multiplex PCR, a mixture combining 60 forward primers for TCR Vbeta segments and 13 reverse primers for TCR Jbeta segments was used. What TCRdb holds here is the immuneACCESS table cut down to in-frame rearrangements. Part of the clones is not present; checked against another copy, under half of the missing clones reflect an unresolved V gene, and the others are unexplained. For this sample the table gives roughly 200,000 clones, of which around 79% were detected only once. About 4.4% of the sample is taken by the ten largest. Sequences were obtained from PBMCs. These receptors all stem from a woman in her 30s in good health and CMV-seropositive.

The chain links TRBV28 to TRBJ2-7; 9 nucleotides match TRBD1. J gave up 5 bases and V 4 bases, and 6 bases lay outside the gene matches. Germline CDR1 MDHEN, CDR2 SYDVKM. The CDR3 length is 14 residues. The CDR3 loop is CASSSGQGLDEQYF. CDR3 in DNA: TGTGCCAGCAGTTCGGGACAGGGCTTGGACGAGCAGTACTTC.

The rearrangement joins TRBV21-1 to TRBJ1-2; no DNA check was done on the table's D call, TRBD1. TRBV21-1 is deemed a pseudogene. The CDR3 length is 16 residues. In nucleotides, the CDR3 is TGTGCCAGCAGCCTAAAAGGGGGAAAGGGGCCAGATGGCTACACCTTC. Protein: CASSLKGGKGPDGYTF.

In its sample, this clone was seen a few times. V gene TRBV30 combines with J gene TRBJ2-1; D unresolved. Germline-derived CDR1 and CDR2 are GTSNPN and SVGIG (reference sequence). CDR3 length: 14 residues. Trimming removed 7 bases at V and 3 bases at J, with 16 bases between. The CDR3 nucleotides read TGTGCCTTGGGTGTTTCCAACAGCTACAATGAGCAGTTCTTC. Translating it yields CALGVSNSYNEQFF.

The chain recombines TRBV27 with TRBJ2-2; TRBD1 aligns across 12 bases. J lost 6 bases, V lost 5 bases, and 7 bases had no gene match. CDR1 is MNHEY, CDR2 SMNVEV, per germline (reference sequence). The CDR3 totals 16 residues. The CDR3 coding sequence is TGTGCCAGCAGTCCACCGGGACAGGGGGCCTCCGGGGAGCTGTTTTTT. As protein: CASSPPGQGASGELFF.

V is TRBV6-1 and J is TRBJ1-5; D ambiguous. Trimming took off 8 bases at V and 3 bases at J, with 14 bases between the two ends. The length of the CDR3 is 14 residues. CDR1 MNHNS and CDR2 SASEGT come from the germline V gene. CDR3 in amino acids: CASWPGWDNQPQHF. As DNA, the CDR3 is TGTGCCAGCTGGCCGGGGTGGGACAATCAGCCCCAGCATTTT.

This clone has just a few counts. This chain connects TRBV4-1 to TRBJ2-7, with 8 bases matching TRBD2. Trimming cost V 6 bases and J 4 bases; bases outside gene matches: 5. Germline V lookup: CDR1 MGHRA, CDR2 YSYEKL. The CDR3 is 13 residues long. The CDR3 reads CASSEPGGYEQYF. CDR3 DNA sequence: TGCGCCAGCAGTGAGCCGGGAGGGTACGAGCAGTACTTC.

This clone was seen once. The genes are TRBV6-7 and TRBJ2-1; 7 positions match TRBD2. TRBV6-7 is an ORF; its function is uncertain. This CDR3 comprises 18 residues. The ends lost 7 bases at V and 0 bases at J; junction bases unmatched: 15. CDR3 loop: CASKQPTSALSSYNEQFF. DNA of the CDR3: TGTGCCAGCAAGCAGCCTACTAGCGCTTTAAGCTCCTACAATGAGCAGTTCTTC.

The chain couples TRBV9 to TRBJ2-1; D uncertain. Trimming cost V 0 bases and J 5 bases, with 6 bases left between them. CDR1 SGDLS and CDR2 YYNGEE come from the germline V gene. The CDR3 consists of 13 residues. The CDR3 spells CASSVVGDNEQFF. The CDR3 nucleotides read TGTGCCAGCAGCGTAGTTGGAGACAATGAGCAGTTCTTC.

V is TRBV5-6 and J is TRBJ2-1; possible D gene TRBD2, 6 bases. The V gene's germline CDR1 is SGHDT and CDR2 YYEEEE. The CDR3 consists of 14 residues. With 7 bases removed from V and 3 bases from J, the gap between germline ends came to 14 bases. The CDR3 loop reads CASHRDSYYNEQFF. The CDR3 bases are TGTGCCAGCCATCGGGACTCCTACTACAATGAGCAGTTCTTC. Drawing the rest from reference TRBV5-6 and TRBJ2-1, the complete variable domain is DAGVTQSPTHLIKTRGQQVTLRCSPKSGHDTVSWYQQALGQGPQFIFQYYEEEERQRGNFPDRFSGHQFPNYSSELNVNALLLGDSALYLCASHRDSYYNEQFFGPGTRLTVL.

This chain connects TRBV6-5 to TRBJ1-3; a weak D match, TRBD1 (6 bases). V was trimmed by 0 bases and J by 11 bases, leaving 17 bases between them. This CDR3 spans 15 amino acids. Germline V lookup: CDR1 MNHEY, CDR2 SVGAGI. The CDR3 DNA is TGTGCCAGCAGTTACTCCCGGGACACTCGAGGCCCCATATATTTT. Its translation: CASSYSRDTRGPIYF.

V is TRBV19 and J is TRBJ1-4, with 10 bases lining up with TRBD1. Germline V gene sequence: CDR1 LNHDA, CDR2 SQIVND (reference sequence). The CDR3 is 19 residues long. V was pared by 0 bases and J by 2 bases, with 9 bases of the junction left unmatched. Written as DNA, the CDR3 is TGTGCCAGTAGTATAGATGGATCCGGGACAGGGGCCACTAATGAAAAACTGTTTTTT. Protein sequence: CASSIDGSGTGATNEKLFF.

The chain is built from TRBV6-6 and TRBJ2-7; possible D gene TRBD1, 5 bases. Germline V gene data show CDR1 as MNHNY and CDR2 as SVGAGI (reference sequence). Deletions cut 3 bases from V and 4 bases from J, with 7 bases between. The CDR3 runs to 12 residues. Here the CDR3 reads CASSYPGYEQYF. The CDR3 DNA follows: TGTGCCAGCAGTTATCCAGGGTACGAGCAGTACTTC.

V gene TRBV5-1 combines with J gene TRBJ2-3; D gene uncertain. The CDR3 has 13 amino acids. Germline CDR1 SGHRS, CDR2 YFSETQ. V dropped 5 bases and J dropped 2 bases, with 9 bases sitting between them. Written as DNA, the CDR3 is TGCGCCAGCAGGGGCCGAGACACAGATACGCAGTATTTT. Protein product: CASRGRDTDTQYF.

The genes are TRBV11-3 and TRBJ2-5; TRBD2 agrees at 11 bases. CDR1 is SGHNT and CDR2 is YENEEA in the germline V gene. Losses at the gene ends were 4 bases for V and 2 bases for J; bases not matched to a gene: 3. The CDR3 spans 15 residues. The CDR3 reads CASSSGLAVQETQYF. The CDR3 DNA sequence: TGTGCCAGCAGCTCGGGACTAGCGGTTCAAGAGACCCAGTACTTC.

The genes are TRBV4-3 and TRBJ2-5, with 15 bases matching TRBD2. The J call may be wrong; the DNA end is better matched by TRBJ2-7. The V gene's germline CDR1 is LGHNA and CDR2 YSLEER. There are 17 residues in the CDR3. The CDR3 DNA follows: TGCGCCAGCAGTTCAGTGGGACTAGCGGGGGGCTCCTACGAGCAGTACTTC. This sequence encodes CASSSVGLAGGSYEQYF.

V usage is TRBV9 and J usage is TRBJ1-3; TRBD1 might be the D (6 bases). V gave up 3 bases and J gave up 0 bases, with 16 bases separating them. The CDR3 consists of 17 residues. Germline V lookup: CDR1 SGDLS, CDR2 YYNGEE. The CDR3 region is CASSATGQPSSGNTIYF. CDR3 DNA sequence: TGTGCCAGCAGCGCCACCGGACAGCCGAGCTCTGGAAACACCATATATTTT.

Here the CDR3 reads CASRQVDRGRGWAFF. As DNA, the CDR3 is TGCGCCAGCAGGCAGGTGGACAGGGGGCGAGGGTGGGCTTTCTTT. The chain combines TRBV4-1 with TRBJ1-1; 11 bases align to TRBD1. J was trimmed by 11 bases and V by 6 bases; bases with no gene match: 14. Germline V lookup: CDR1 MGHRA, CDR2 YSYEKL. This CDR3 spans 15 amino acids.